This T cell receptor beta chain derives from a study of graft-versus-host responses after intestinal transplantation (dated by TCRdb to 2020 to 2022). General notes on the study: The transplants that recipients got were multivisceral, liver-intestinal, or isolated intestinal. Anti-thymocyte globulin induction was given to all recipients, followed by maintenance tacrolimus and steroids for approximately three years. Graft-versus-host and host-versus-graft alloreactive T cell clones were tracked in the graft, circulation and bone marrow after intestinal transplantation using bulk TCR-beta CDR3 sequencing. To identify alloreactive clones, pre-transplant mixed lymphocyte reaction products were sequenced and then compared with unstimulated pre-transplant donor and recipient T cells. A cohort of some 24 intestinal transplant recipients, including one retransplant, was enrolled, and a few patients lacking pretransplant specimens were excluded. Donor T cell macrochimerism was defined as a peak of at least 4% donor T cells among recipient peripheral blood mononuclear cells. Instead of going to the commercial service, samples from a few later patients were sequenced in-house on an Illumina MiSeq and processed with MiXCR. The investigation overall reported the following: GvH clones were detected in recipient bone marrow, and some of these GvH clones were observed earlier in ileal mucosa or blood, consistent with an intestinal mucosal origin. Conclusions were limited by the relatively low number and heterogeneity of intestinal transplant patients. In patients with donor T cell macrochimerism, the allografts had high GvH to HvG T cell clonal ratios. Early after transplant, declines in HvG clones were associated with peak levels of circulating GvH clones.

About this clone: Its antigen is not yet known. The sample holds no much larger clone one base away, and base qualities are not on file.

Receptors were amplified or captured by the immunoSEQ multiplex PCR assay. For most patients, genomic DNA was isolated using the Qiagen DNeasy Blood and Tissue Kit and was shipped frozen to Adaptive Biotechnologies for TCR sequencing. For most patients, high-throughput TCR-beta CDR3 sequencing of genomic DNA was performed by Adaptive Biotechnologies. The authors processed their data as follows. Adaptive's ImmunoSEQ software was the source of the TCR sequencing data for 18 patients, while a few other patients were processed with MiXCR and VDJtools. To correct CD4 versus CD8 sorting errors, any sequence found in both subsets at a frequency ratio below 5:1 was removed. CDR3 nucleotide sequences shared by donor and recipient were removed because the origin of these sequences could not be assigned. Alloreactive clones required at least 2-fold expansion over unstimulated cells and minimum CFSE-low frequency of 0.002% (template counts) or 0.001% (read counts). Mappable clones were those detected in sequenced pre-transplant spleen, lymph node, or MLR CFSE-low populations of the donor or recipient. Cumulative frequency of alloreactive clones was calculated as a percentage of all sequences weighted by copy number. Drawn from immuneACCESS, this table holds only the in-frame rearrangements with V and J called that TCRdb kept. Clones are partly lost; checked studies trace under half to an unresolved V gene and leave the rest unexplained. The D gene and trimming were derived from the DNA, and the V and J assignments and clone size from that table. The sample yields tens of thousands of clones; roughly 91% were counted once. 1.5% to 2.5% of the sample goes to the ten largest clones.

What the time point label conveys for this sample: cells obtained before transplantation from donor or recipient. CD3+CD4+ and CD3+CD8+ populations were FACS-sorted from unstimulated pre-transplant donor and recipient cells taken from spleen or lymph nodes. Sequences SGHDN (CDR1) and FVKESK (CDR2) are obtained from the germline V gene. The V end loses 1 base and the J end loses 8 bases, and a stretch of 5 bases separates them. Its CDR3 holds 12 amino acids, cysteine through phenylalanine. The CDR3 DNA has 36 bases and is translated from base 1. The TCR was taken from a human donor who received an intestinal transplant. The rearranged chain carries TRBV14 and TRBJ1-4; the D gene cannot be resolved reliably. The specimen comprised unstimulated CD8+ T cells sorted from spleen or lymph node cells, sampled before intestinal transplant. This receptor has the CDR3 CASSQASEKLFF. The nucleotides are TGTGCCAGCAGCCAAGCCTCCGAAAAACTGTTTTTT.